Detailed here is one TCR beta chain. Its antigen is as yet unknown. This entry comes from a study of cytomegalovirus exposure and HLA in healthy donors. Study results and caveats: Diagnosis of cytomegalovirus status made by the classifier reportedly showed high specificity and sensitivity. In vitro, a few CMV-associated chains proved specific for CMV antigens. Later analysis indicated greater clonal expansion among HLA-associated TCR beta chains than among equally common other chains.

This CDR3 comprises 14 residues. Trimming stripped 0 bases from V and 2 bases from J, with 7 bases between. Looked up from germline, CDR1 is MNHEY and CDR2 is SMNVEV (reference sequence). PCR was performed using 60 Vbeta and 13 Jbeta primers. Profiling relied on immunoSEQ multiplex PCR, and the TCRdb table lists in-frame clones only, not all of them. The sample has approximately 97,000 clones, about 76% seen once. The donors (healthy individuals) were bone marrow donors. Sequencing was performed on PBMCs. The clonotype comes from a woman in her 70s in good health and CMV-seropositive. The V gene is TRBV27, the J gene TRBJ2-5, with D unresolved. The CDR3 region has the DNA TGTGCCAGCAGTTTATCCGACTCTCAAGAGACCCAGTACTTC. This codes for CASSLSDSQETQYF.